These 32 T cell receptor beta chains originate from one sample sequenced in a study of blood T cell repertoires in COVID-19. Method: immunoSEQ multiplex PCR; TCRdb's copy keeps in-frame clones and lacks some. The sample has fewer than 250,000 clones; about 88% are singletons. Input material: peripheral blood. These receptors came from a woman between 55 and 75 years old with acute or convalescent COVID-19.

This clone was detected a few times. V gene TRBV5-1 combines with J gene TRBJ2-3; D is possibly TRBD1 (6 bases). V gave up 4 bases and J gave up 4 bases, with 19 bases separating them. Germline CDR1 reads SGHRS; CDR2 reads YFSETQ. This CDR3 region has 16 residues. The CDR3 DNA follows: TGCGCCAGCAGCGAGGGTATGGCAAGGACAGCAGATACGCAGTATTTT. Protein sequence: CASSEGMARTADTQYF.

Of note for this clone: The identical CDR3 is also encoded by other nucleotide sequences in the sample. V usage is TRBV5-1 and J usage is TRBJ1-5, with D possibly being TRBD1 (5 bases). The germline V and J ends were trimmed by 4 bases and 6 bases, with 17 bases remaining between them. The germline V gene has CDR1 SGHRS and CDR2 YFSETQ. The CDR3 loop spans 15 amino acids. The DNA for the CDR3 is TGCGCCAGCAGCCCCCTTGGAGGGAGGGGTCAGCCCCAGCATTTT. As protein: CASSPLGGRGQPQHF.

The V call is TRBV24-1, the J call TRBJ2-1, with TRBD1 matching over 11 bases. The CDR3 totals 18 residues. J was trimmed by 7 bases and V by 1 base; bases with no gene match: 11. CDR1 KGHDR and CDR2 SFDVKD come from the germline V gene. The CDR3 spells CATSDFPGTGGTGNEQFF. For the CDR3, the DNA is TGTGCCACCAGTGATTTTCCCGGGACAGGGGGGACTGGGAATGAGCAGTTCTTC.

The genes are TRBV3-1 (or the pseudogene TRBV3-2) and TRBJ1-6, with a tentative D call TRBD1 (6 bases). The CDR3 runs 16 residues. The germline V gene has CDR1 LGHDT and CDR2 YNNKEL (reference sequence). V was trimmed by 5 bases and J by 10 bases, leaving 21 bases between them. As DNA, the CDR3 is TGTGCCAGCAGCGCCTCCCGGGGGGCTCTGGGGTCACCCCTCCACTTT. This sequence encodes CASSASRGALGSPLHF.

V and J are TRBV10-3 and TRBJ2-1; 13 bases are shared with TRBD2. After removal of 4 bases from V and 4 bases from J, the junction contained 13 bases not matched to a gene. The CDR3 contains 19 residues. Germline V CDR1 and CDR2: ENHRY, SYGVKD. DNA of the CDR3: TGTGCCATCAGTGGCTCGGGGACTAGCGGGAACACACTGTACAATGAGCAGTTCTTC. Translated, it gives CAISGSGTSGNTLYNEQFF.

This clone was detected only once. Other DNA sequences of this sample code for an identical CDR3. The chain employs TRBV7-9 and TRBJ1-3; TRBD1 matches at 8 bases. This CDR3 is 14 amino acids long. Germline CDR1 is SEHNR and CDR2 is FQNEAQ (reference sequence). Losses at the gene ends were 6 bases for V and 2 bases for J; bases not matched to a gene: 3. This CDR3 reads CASSLTGAGNTIYF. The DNA of the CDR3 is TGTGCCAGCAGTTTGACAGGGGCTGGAAACACCATATATTTT.

The gene calls are TRBV29-1 and TRBJ2-7; 11 bases agree with TRBD1. CDR3 size: 15 residues. V lost 4 bases and J lost 4; bases outside the gene matches: 9. The germline CDR1 and CDR2 sequences are SQVTM and ANQGSEA. The CDR3 sequence: CSVVEYGQGAYEQYF. CDR3 nucleotides: TGCAGCGTTGTGGAATACGGACAGGGGGCTTACGAGCAGTACTTC.

V and J are TRBV18 and TRBJ1-2; the D is unclear. CDR1 and CDR2 from the germline V gene are KGHSH and LQKENI. The V end was cut by 3 bases, the J end by 8 bases, with 13 bases between. The CDR3 runs 13 residues. The DNA of the CDR3 is TGTGCCAGCTCACCTGACGACCAGAGGGGCTACACCTTC. Protein product: CASSPDDQRGYTF.

This clone has a single count. The genes are TRBV7-9 and TRBJ1-2; D is unresolved. Trimming cost V 5 bases and J 4 bases, with 11 bases left between them. Germline V gene data show CDR1 as SEHNR and CDR2 as FQNEAQ (reference sequence). CDR3 size: 13 residues. This CDR3 is CASSPRVGYGYTF. Written as DNA, the CDR3 is TGTGCCAGCAGCCCGCGGGTTGGCTATGGCTACACCTTC.

The chain couples TRBV20-1 to TRBJ1-6, with 8 bases matching TRBD1. CDR3 length: 14 amino acids. Germline assignment: CDR1 DFQATT and CDR2 SNEGSKA (reference sequence). With V trimmed by 3 bases and J by 7 bases, 5 bases remained unmatched. Written as DNA, the CDR3 is TGCAGTGCTAGTAGGACAGGGCAAAATTCACCCCTCCACTTT. Protein sequence: CSASRTGQNSPLHF.

The chain joins TRBV6-2 or TRBV6-3 to TRBJ2-1; 10 bases align to TRBD2. V lost 0 bases and J lost 1; bases outside the gene matches: 6. The CDR3 length is 18 residues. Germline CDR1 reads MNHEY; CDR2 reads SVGEGT. The CDR3 here is CASSYSLLAGGSYNEQFF. For the CDR3, the DNA is TGTGCCAGCAGTTACTCCCTATTAGCGGGAGGTTCCTACAATGAGCAGTTCTTC.

This chain uses TRBV7-6 with TRBJ1-2; 8 bases match TRBD1. The CDR3 totals 15 residues. CDR1 SGHVS and CDR2 FNYEAQ come from the germline V gene. The V segment lost 4 bases and the J segment 4 bases; nucleotides outside the gene matches: 8. CDR3 amino acids: CASSSRTGPAYGYTF. CDR3 sequence (DNA): TGTGCCAGCAGCTCTAGGACAGGGCCGGCCTATGGCTACACCTTC.

DNA of the CDR3: TGCGCCAGCAGCCTACGACTAGCGGGAGCCTATGAGCAGTTCTTC. It is translated as CASSLRLAGAYEQFF. The chain recombines TRBV4-3 with TRBJ2-1; 12 bases align to TRBD2. Losses at the gene ends were 4 bases for V and 8 bases for J; bases not matched to a gene: 6. This CDR3 has 15 residues. CDR1 and CDR2 from the germline V gene are LGHNA and YSLEER.

The CDR3 sequence is CASTPSGGSYEQYF. The CDR3 DNA reads as TGCGCCAGCACCCCATCAGGGGGTTCCTACGAGCAGTACTTC. The chain is built from TRBV5-1 and TRBJ2-7; 7 bases fit TRBD1. Losses at the gene ends were 6 bases for V and 1 base for J; bases not matched to a gene: 7. This CDR3 is 14 amino acids long. Germline CDR1 reads SGHRS; CDR2 reads YFSETQ.

A word on this clone: Other nucleotide sequences in the sample specify the same CDR3. The chain employs TRBV6-1 and TRBJ1-1; the match to TRBD1 covers 8 bases. The germline CDR1 and CDR2 sequences are MNHNS and SASEGT. V was clipped by 3 bases and J by 2 bases; unmatched bases: 2. This CDR3 contains 14 residues. The CDR3 sequence is CASSEDRVNTEAFF. CDR3 bases: TGTGCCAGCAGTGAGGACAGGGTTAACACTGAAGCTTTCTTT.

This rearrangement joins TRBV6-1 to TRBJ1-4; D remains ambiguous. The CDR3 loop spans 14 amino acids. The V and J ends lost 3 bases and 2 bases respectively, with 7 bases between them. Germline-derived CDR1 and CDR2 are MNHNS and SASEGT. The CDR3: CASSDQVTNEKLFF. Written as DNA, the CDR3 is TGTGCCAGCAGTGACCAGGTGACTAATGAAAAACTGTTTTTT.

The chain uses TRBV5-1 and TRBJ2-7, with D maybe TRBD1 (7 bases). The CDR3 has 18 residues. The ends were cut back, 4 bases at V and 1 base at J, with 24 bases in the middle. CDR1 is SGHRS, CDR2 YFSETQ, per germline. Here the CDR3 reads CASSNSQGGLLSSYEQYF. The CDR3 bases are TGCGCCAGCAGCAATTCCCAGGGGGGACTCCTGTCTTCCTACGAGCAGTACTTC. Combining the CDR3 with reference TRBV5-1 and TRBJ2-7 gives the whole variable domain KAGVTQTPRYLIKTRGQQVTLSCSPISGHRSVSWYQQTPGQGLQFLFEYFSETQRNKGNFPGRFSGRQFSNSRSEMNVSTLELGDSALYLCASSNSQGGLLSSYEQYFGPGTRLTVT.

The J gene is TRBJ2-6, the V gene TRBV27, with D uncertain. The CDR3 is 16 amino acids. Per the germline V gene, CDR1 is MNHEY and CDR2 is SMNVEV (reference sequence). V dropped 2 bases and J dropped 0 bases, with 8 bases sitting between them. CDR3 DNA sequence: TGTGCCAGCAGTTTAATGGGCCTCTCTGGGGCCAACGTCCTGACTTTC. Residues: CASSLMGLSGANVLTF.

The genes are TRBV5-1 and TRBJ2-3, with D possibly matching TRBD1 (6 bases). The germline V and J ends were trimmed by 5 bases and 3 bases, with 13 bases remaining between them. Germline loops: CDR1 SGHRS, CDR2 YFSETQ. The CDR3 is 14 residues long. The CDR3 protein is CASRSTGGTDTQYF. The CDR3 DNA reads as TGCGCCAGCAGATCGACAGGCGGTACAGATACGCAGTATTTT.

The chain joins TRBV5-1 to TRBJ1-2; D call uncertain. CDR1 SGHRS and CDR2 YFSETQ come from the germline V gene. V gave up 1 base and J gave up 4 bases, with 8 bases separating them. The CDR3 covers 13 residues. CDR3: CASSLTVFYGYTF. The CDR3 DNA reads TGCGCCAGCAGCTTGACAGTATTCTATGGCTACACCTTC.

The J gene is TRBJ2-3, the V gene TRBV6-4; 8 bases line up with TRBD1. Germline trimming cut 0 bases from V and 4 bases from J; bases unmatched to any gene: 0. The germline CDR1 and CDR2 sequences are MRHNA and SNTAGT. CDR3 length: 14 residues. CDR3 sequence (DNA): TGTGCCAGCAGTGACTCACAGGGGGCAGATACGCAGTATTTT. This codes for CASSDSQGADTQYF.

The V and J genes are TRBV6-5 and TRBJ2-7; 11 nucleotides agree with TRBD2. V trimming: 3 bases; J trimming: 5 bases; junction bases outside the gene matches: 6. Per germline, CDR1 MNHEY and CDR2 SVGAGI. The CDR3 totals 15 residues. CDR3 sequence reads: CASSYIAGGPDEQYF. The CDR3 nucleotides are TGTGCCAGCAGTTATATAGCGGGAGGGCCCGACGAGCAGTACTTC.

The chain is built from TRBV28 and TRBJ2-1, with 9 bases fitting TRBD1. The CDR3 has 16 amino acids. The trim removed 5 bases at V and 0 bases at J, leaving 5 bases unmatched. The germline V gene has CDR1 MDHEN and CDR2 SYDVKM. The CDR3 is CASSQTGGRSYNEQFF. For the CDR3, the DNA is TGTGCCAGCAGTCAAACAGGGGGCCGCTCCTACAATGAGCAGTTCTTC.

The chain carries TRBV9 and TRBJ2-1; the match to TRBD1 covers 7 bases. CDR3 length equals 15 residues. Trimming removed 2 bases from V and 0 bases from J; junction bases left unmatched: 2. In germline, CDR1 is SGDLS, CDR2 YYNGEE. CDR3 amino acids: CASSVRDSSYNEQFF. CDR3 nucleotide sequence: TGTGCCAGCAGCGTCCGGGACAGCTCCTACAATGAGCAGTTCTTC.

The chain links TRBV4-1 to TRBJ1-5; 8 bases line up with TRBD1. The CDR3 sequence is 17 residues long. V gave up 0 bases and J gave up 0 bases; unmatched junction bases: 4. Germline V gene sequence: CDR1 MGHRA, CDR2 YSYEKL. CDR3 sequence (DNA): TGCGCCAGCAGCCAAGATACAGGGGGTTTTAGCAATCAGCCCCAGCATTTT. This sequence encodes CASSQDTGGFSNQPQHF.

The chain has TRBV11-2 and TRBJ2-5; D remains unclear. The germline V gene encodes CDR1 SGHAT and CDR2 FQNNGV. The CDR3 is made up of 12 amino acids. Trimming shortened V by 2 bases and J by 5 bases, and 6 bases separated the two germline ends. CDR3 in amino acids: CASSLIFETQYF. In DNA form, the CDR3 reads TGTGCCAGCAGCTTAATCTTCGAGACCCAGTACTTC.

This clone appeared once. The chain links TRBV6-1 to TRBJ2-1; 10 nucleotides line up with TRBD2. The CDR3 is made up of 18 amino acids. Per germline, CDR1 MNHNS and CDR2 SASEGT. The V segment lost 1 base and the J segment 4 bases; nucleotides outside the gene matches: 10. CDR3 region: CASSEGLAGAPPYNEQFF. The CDR3 DNA sequence: TGTGCCAGCAGTGAAGGCCTAGCGGGGGCCCCCCCGTACAATGAGCAGTTCTTC.

The chain links TRBV7-9 to TRBJ2-1; D gene ambiguous. Trimming removed 5 bases at V and 10 bases at J, with 18 bases between. The V gene's germline CDR1 is SEHNR and CDR2 FQNEAQ (reference sequence). This CDR3 is 14 amino acids long. For the CDR3, the DNA is TGTGCCAGCAGCCATCAGCCAGCAAAGAGGGAGCAGTTCTTC. Its translation is CASSHQPAKREQFF.

J is TRBJ2-1 and V is TRBV5-1, with no clear D. This CDR3 is built from 14 residues. Trimming pared 2 bases from V and 4 bases from J, leaving 10 bases between. Per germline, CDR1 SGHRS and CDR2 YFSETQ. CDR3 loop: CASSFSQLYNEQFF. The CDR3 nucleotides read TGCGCCAGCAGCTTTTCACAGCTTTACAATGAGCAGTTCTTC.

The CDR3 protein is CASSLAGGAYNEQFF. DNA for the CDR3: TGTGCCAGCAGTCTAGCGGGAGGTGCGTACAATGAGCAGTTCTTC. The chain carries TRBV27 and TRBJ2-1, with 11 bases aligning to TRBD2. The V gene's germline CDR1 is MNHEY and CDR2 SMNVEV (reference sequence). The CDR3 runs to 15 residues. V dropped 5 bases and J dropped 4; count of bases not matched to a gene: 4.

This clone occurred once. The genes are TRBV7-6 and TRBJ2-3, with D possibly being TRBD2 (5 bases). V lost 0 bases and J 0 bases, leaving 13 bases between the germline ends. Per the germline V gene, CDR1 is SGHVS and CDR2 is FNYEAQ. CDR3 length equals 17 residues. CDR3 nucleotide sequence: TGTGCCAGCAGCTTAGCTCGTGGAGGTAGAAGCACAGATACGCAGTATTTT. It translates to CASSLARGGRSTDTQYF.

The rearrangement links TRBV7-9 to TRBJ2-1; TRBD1 is a possible D gene (6 bases). Germline-derived CDR1 and CDR2 are SEHNR and FQNEAQ (reference sequence). Trimming cost V 1 base and J 4 bases, with 14 bases left between them. The CDR3 is 16 amino acids. CDR3 sequence (DNA): TGTGCCAGCAGCTTAGTCAGGGGACCCGGATACAATGAGCAGTTCTTC. Its translation: CASSLVRGPGYNEQFF.